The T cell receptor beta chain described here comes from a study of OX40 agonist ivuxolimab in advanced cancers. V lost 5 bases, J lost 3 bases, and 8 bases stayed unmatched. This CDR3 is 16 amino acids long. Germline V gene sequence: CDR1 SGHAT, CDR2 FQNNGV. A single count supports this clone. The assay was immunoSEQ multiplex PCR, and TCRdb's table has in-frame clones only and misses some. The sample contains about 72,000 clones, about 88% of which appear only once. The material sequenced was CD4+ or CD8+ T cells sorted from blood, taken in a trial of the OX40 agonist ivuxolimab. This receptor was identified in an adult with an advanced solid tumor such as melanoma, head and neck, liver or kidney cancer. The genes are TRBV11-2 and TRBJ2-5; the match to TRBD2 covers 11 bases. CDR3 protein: CASSRGGTSGKETQYF. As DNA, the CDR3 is TGTGCCAGCAGCCGCGGCGGGACTAGCGGAAAAGAGACCCAGTACTTC. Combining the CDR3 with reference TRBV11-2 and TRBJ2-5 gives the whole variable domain EAGVAQSPRYKIIEKRQSVAFWCNPISGHATLYWYQQILGQGPKLLIQFQNNGVVDDSQLPKDRFSAERLKGVDSTLKIQPAKLEDSAVYLCASSRGGTSGKETQYFGPGTRLLVL.